The T cell receptor beta chain under discussion was sequenced for a study of identical twins. Study-wide findings and caveats: Out-of-frame beta chain sequences displayed weaker excess sharing between twins. Zero-insertion analyses might be partly confounded by invariant T cells like MAIT and iNKT. The same donors were not followed; conclusions instead depended on cross-sectional statistical analysis.

Germline V gene data show CDR1 as MNHEY and CDR2 as SVGAGI. CDR3 length: 15 residues. Trimming took 2 bases from V and 4 from J; bases not matched to a gene: 1. As for this clonotype: What it recognizes is unknown. A much larger clone differs by one base, so this may be a read error.

TCRdb re-called the 5' RACE reads through MiXCR, storing one row per CDR3 protein. The sample lists hundreds of thousands of distinct CDR3 sequences; about 7% were seen once. These same records also appear under a second study, on yellow fever vaccine responses in identical twins.

The sequence derives from a woman aged 18-35 years in good health. The J gene is TRBJ2-3, the V gene TRBV6-5, with 12 bases matching TRBD1. Material: memory (CD45RO+) T cells sorted from blood. Here the CDR3 reads CASSYGTGGADTQYF. Here the CDR3 DNA reads TGTGCCAGCAGTTACGGGACAGGGGGCGCAGATACGCAGTATTTT.